By proportion, the clone carrying this TCR beta chain is medium-sized. Bulk tumor genomic DNA, approximately 560 ng per sample, was used as template. Several biopsies were collected from each primary tumor during surgery. They were spaced as far apart as possible within the tumor mass. Curative surgical treatment was performed in patients who had newly diagnosed, untreated non-small cell lung cancer. Multiplex PCR (32 V and 13 J primers) was used to amplify the TCR beta CDR3. One entry per CDR3 protein, called by TCRdb with MiXCR from the multiplex PCR reads. The data show 20,000 to 25,000 distinct CDR3 sequences, 27% seen once. The entry originates in a study of immune heterogeneity within non-small cell lung tumors. There are 12 residues in the CDR3. Trimming removed 6 bases from V and 7 bases from J, with 13 bases in between. The germline gives CDR1 MNHEY, CDR2 SMNVEV (reference sequence).

This TCR was sampled from a man in his forties or fifties with non-small cell lung cancer. The sample comprised lung tumor tissue. This chain links TRBV27 with TRBJ2-7, with TRBD1 as a possible D gene (5 bases). The CDR3 region has the DNA TGTGCCAGCAGCGACCCTAGGGGTGAGCAGTACTTC. Translated: CASSDPRGEQYF.